This T cell receptor (beta chain) came from a study of radiotherapy plus CTLA-4 blockade in lung cancer. This clone is medium-sized within its sample. Sequencing was performed with immunoSEQ multiplex PCR; in TCRdb, only in-frame clones are kept and a portion is missing. Among approximately 39,000 clones, roughly 72% were seen once, and the ten largest hold under 13%. From germline, CDR1 is GTSNPN and CDR2 SVGIG (reference sequence). V shed 3 bases and J shed 0 bases, with 11 bases lying between them. CDR3 length: 14 amino acids. Here the sequenced sample was peripheral blood, taken from a patient treated with radiotherapy plus ipilimumab. The TCR sequence derives from a human donor with non-small cell lung cancer who had stable disease on radiotherapy plus ipilimumab. This chain links TRBV30 with TRBJ1-1; D is uncertain. The CDR3 region is CAWRFAGLNTEAFF. CDR3 sequence (DNA): TGTGCCTGGAGGTTTGCAGGTTTGAACACTGAAGCTTTCTTT.